One and the same sample provided the 3 T cell receptor beta chains below, sequenced in a study of beta chain features in type 1 diabetes. Overall study findings and caveats: In all four CD4+ subsets, TCRB CDR3 length was significantly, moderately reduced in type 1 diabetes.

Expressed TCRB transcripts got sequenced, as all isolated RNA was reverse transcribed. The repertoire was sequenced with immunoSEQ multiplex PCR; TCRdb's copy has only in-frame clones and lacks some. The sample records about 160,000 clones, 8% to 8.5% being singletons. Their antigens are not known. Sequences were obtained from central memory CD4+ T cells from blood. The receptors stem from a woman in her late teens or twenties with type 1 diabetes.

There are many counts of this clone. The CDR3 DNA reads as TGCAGTAGGGCGCAGGGCACTGAAGCTTTCTTT. This codes for CSRAQGTEAFF. This sequence joins TRBV20-1 and TRBJ1-1, with D tentatively TRBD1 (5 bases). Germline assignment: CDR1 DFQATT and CDR2 SNEGSKA (reference sequence). Trimming removed 8 bases at V and 4 bases at J, with 11 bases between. CDR3 length equals 11 residues.

This clone has just a few counts. The V call is TRBV11-3, the J call TRBJ1-2; D is unclear. Trimming removed 4 bases from V and 4 bases from J, with 10 bases in between. Germline assignment: CDR1 SGHNT and CDR2 YENEEA. The CDR3 has 13 residues. The CDR3, as DNA: TGTGCCAGCAGCTCCTCGGGGATCTATGGCTACACCTTC. Its translation: CASSSSGIYGYTF.

The chain carries TRBV7-6 and TRBJ2-5; 9 bases agree with TRBD1. Germline V CDR1 and CDR2: SGHVS, FNYEAQ. The CDR3 consists of 15 residues. V lost 5 bases to trimming and J lost 5 bases; unmatched junction nucleotides: 9. CDR3 nucleotide sequence: TGTGCCAGCAGCACCCCGGGACAGGGAGTGGAGACCCAGTACTTC. Translating gives CASSTPGQGVETQYF. The full variable domain, its missing parts supplied by reference TRBV7-6 and TRBJ2-5, is GAGVSQSPRYKVTKRGQDVALRCDPISGHVSLYWYRQALGQGPEFLTYFNYEAQQDKSGLPNDRFSAERPEGSISTLTIQRTEQRDSAMYRCASSTPGQGVETQYFGPGTRLLVL.